The TCR beta chain described here comes from a study of T cell repertoires in cytomegalovirus infection. Study-level information: Based on public TCR beta signatures, there were indications of CMV infection and of a matching HLA type. Findings and caveats of the study: In two of eight donors, the top clonotype was HLA-C-restricted CMV-specific. Public TCR beta family frequency separated CMV-and-HLA carriers, including in an independent cohort.

Germline V gives CDR1 MNHNS, CDR2 SASEGT. V lost 2 bases and J lost 6, with 5 bases in between. There are 12 residues in the CDR3. One entry per CDR3 protein results from TCRdb running MiXCR on the reads. The sample lists 340,000 or so distinct CDR3 sequences, approximately 25% occurring once. Turning to this clonotype: Its antigen is unidentified.

V is TRBV6-1 and J is TRBJ2-1; D unresolved. The TCR sequence derives from a human donor in good health (CMV status not recorded). Some clones in this sample may be carry-over from other donors' samples. The sample in question was cultured PBMCs, obtained from culture after CMV antigen stimulation. CDR3 bases: TGTGCCAGCAGTGAAACCCCCAATGAGCAGTTCTTC. Its protein is CASSETPNEQFF.